This TCR beta chain was sequenced during a study of type 1 regulatory T cells. Whole-study context: An in vitro protocol generated T-allo10, a Tr1-enriched, alloantigen-specific CD4 T cell product. Study-wide results and caveats: Compared with non-Tr1 cells, Tr1 cells showed a narrower TCR repertoire.

TCRdb reprocessed the reads with MiXCR, giving one entry per CDR3 protein. The data show under 75,000 distinct CDR3 sequences, with around 21% seen just once and less than 10% held by the top ten. As regards this clonotype: Its cognate antigen is unknown. A read error is possible here, since a much larger clone lies one base away.

There are 19 residues in the CDR3. The junction had 6 bases not matched to a gene; V was cut back by 3 bases and J by 0 bases. Germline CDR1 reads SNHLY; CDR2 reads FYNNEI. The receptor comes from a human donor in good health. Sequencing was performed on cultured type 1 regulatory T (Tr1) cells, either the whole culture or a sorted fraction (not recorded which). The chain recombines TRBV2 with TRBJ2-6; TRBD2 agrees at 12 bases. CDR3 sequence (DNA): TGTGCCAGCAGTGAGCTAGCGGGAGGGTCGGGCTCTGGGGCCAACGTCCTGACTTTC. Its protein product is CASSELAGGSGSGANVLTF. The whole variable domain, filled in from reference TRBV2 and TRBJ2-6, reads EPEVTQTPSHQVTQMGQEVILRCVPISNHLYFYWYRQILGQKVEFLVSFYNNEISEKSEIFDDQFSVERPDGSNFTLKIRSTKLEDSAMYFCASSELAGGSGSGANVLTFGAGSRLTVL.